This TCR beta chain was obtained from a study of T cells in Graves' hyperthyroidism and ophthalmopathy. From RNA transcripts, TCR beta CDR3 regions were amplified. A first-round RT-PCR of the TCR CDR3 used the HTBI primer set. MiXCR, run by TCRdb on the multiplex PCR reads, gives a single entry per CDR3 protein. The sample has about 710,000 distinct CDR3 sequences, about a sixth seen once. Uncontrolled infection, other autoimmune disease, pregnancy or lactation disqualified patients from enrolment. A word on this clonotype: Its antigen is unknown.

Overall study results and limits: Blood shared most expanded thyroid clonotypes above 0.001.

The CDR3 runs to 18 residues. The germline V gene encodes CDR1 SGHAT and CDR2 FQDESV (reference sequence). Trimming at V came to 2 bases and at J to 7 bases, leaving 14 bases not matched to a gene. The receptor was derived from a man in his late teens or twenties with Graves' hyperthyroidism. The rearrangement links TRBV11-1 to TRBJ2-2; 9 positions match TRBD1. The sequenced sample was blood. CDR3 amino acids: CASSLNSRQGVIGGELFF. The CDR3 bases are TGTGCCAGCAGCTTAAACTCGCGACAGGGGGTTATAGGCGGGGAGCTGTTTTTT.